This T cell receptor beta chain was found in a study of T cell repertoires in cytomegalovirus infection (dated by TCRdb to between 2018 and 2021). In terms of the full investigation: Donor HLA type was relevant to the analysis, because carriage of CMV infection together with the matching HLA type was indicated by public TCR beta signatures. The research as a whole found: Cumulative frequency of public TCR beta family members discriminated carriers of CMV infection plus the relevant HLA type in this cohort and an independent 352-donor cohort. The ex vivo response was dominated by HLA-C-restricted CMV-specific TCR beta clonotypes, which also provided the single most frequent clonotype in two of eight donors.

From its cysteine to its phenylalanine, the CDR3 spans 18 amino acids. Only the CDR3 part of the read is kept: 54 bases, read in frame from the first base. CDR1 is given as SGHVS and CDR2 as FNYEAQ, both from the germline V gene. Trimmed from V: 2 bases; trimmed from J: 0 bases; junction bases lacking a gene match: 10. These reads were obtained on an Illumina HiSeq 1500. The public reads were reanalyzed by TCRdb: fastp trimming at Q25, MiXCR alignment, in-frame beta chains only. Rows with one shared CDR3 protein collapse into an entry with the most common genes and DNA. The sample table shows around 140,000 distinct CDR3 sequences, and about 6.5% are seen once. Under 20% of the sample is taken by the ten largest. This clonotype occurred many times. Which antigen it targets is not known. Base quality data are lacking; no much larger clone is found one base away.

The V and J segments used are TRBV7-6 and TRBJ1-3; 7 of the junction bases match TRBD1. This TCR derives from a human donor in good health (CMV status not recorded). Some clones in this sample may be carry-over from other donors' samples. The sequenced sample consisted of PBMCs. The CDR3 protein sequence reads: CASSLSFGTVNSGNTIYF. The DNA is TGTGCCAGCAGCTTAAGCTTTGGGACAGTCAACTCTGGAAACACCATATATTTT.